The present T cell receptor beta chain was sequenced within a study of graft-versus-host responses after intestinal transplantation. As for the study in general: Uniformly, recipients were administered anti-thymocyte globulin induction with subsequent tacrolimus and steroids for 3 to 4 years. General study findings and limits: Marrow from the recipient contained GvH clones, some of which had appeared first in ileum or blood. Maximum circulating GvH clone levels tracked with early post-transplant HvG decreases.

Germline CDR1 and CDR2: ENHRY and SYGVKD. The CDR3 is 14 amino acids. Trimming left V 6 bases short and J 5 bases short, with 15 bases between. About this clone: Its antigen is undetermined.

TCRdb keeps only in-frame clones here, not all; method: immunoSEQ multiplex PCR. The sample gives roughly 50,000 clones, roughly 89% of which show up once; roughly 6% is in the top ten. This chain connects TRBV10-3 to TRBJ2-3; possibly TRBD1 or TRBD2 for D (6 bases each). This sequence originates from a human patient who received an intestinal transplant, so some T cells may come from the graft donor. Material: PBMCs, obtained roughly 660 days after intestinal transplant. In DNA form, the CDR3 reads TGTGCCATCAGGCCCGGGGGCCAGTTAGATACGCAGTATTTT. Amino acid sequence: CAIRPGGQLDTQYF.